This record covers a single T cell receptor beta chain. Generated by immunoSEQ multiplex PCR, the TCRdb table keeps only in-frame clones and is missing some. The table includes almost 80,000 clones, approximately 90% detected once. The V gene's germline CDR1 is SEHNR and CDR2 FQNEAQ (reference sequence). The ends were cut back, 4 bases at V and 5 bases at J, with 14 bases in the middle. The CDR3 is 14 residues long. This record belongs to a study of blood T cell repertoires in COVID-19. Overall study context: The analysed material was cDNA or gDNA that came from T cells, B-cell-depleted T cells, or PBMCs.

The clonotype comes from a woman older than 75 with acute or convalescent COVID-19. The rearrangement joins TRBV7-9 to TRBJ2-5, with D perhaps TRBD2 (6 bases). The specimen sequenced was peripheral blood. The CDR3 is CASSWRGLGETQYF. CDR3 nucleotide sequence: TGTGCCAGCAGCTGGAGGGGACTCGGGGAGACCCAGTACTTC.